Below are 14 T cell receptor beta chains sequenced from a single sample in a study of CD8 T cells in Susac syndrome. With random hexamers, reverse transcription was performed on roughly 0.5 to 1 ug of RNA. In TCRdb, the immunoSEQ multiplex PCR reads were re-called with MiXCR into one record per CDR3 protein. The data contain 70,000 to 100,000 distinct CDR3 sequences, approximately 95% of them singletons. The sequenced sample consisted of CD8+ T cells from PBMCs. Receptors were obtained from a human donor in good health.

This sequence joins TRBV9 and TRBJ2-5; 7 nucleotides line up with TRBD1. CDR3 size: 13 residues. Losses at the gene ends were 5 bases for V and 3 bases for J; bases not matched to a gene: 4. Per the germline V gene, CDR1 is SGDLS and CDR2 is YYNGEE. The CDR3 bases are TGTGCCAGCAGGCGACAGGGCGAAGAGACCCAGTACTTC. Residues: CASRRQGEETQYF. Complete variable domain (other parts from reference TRBV9 and TRBJ2-5): DSGVTQTPKHLITATGQRVTLRCSPRSGDLSVYWYQQSLDQGLQFLIQYYNGEERAKGNILERFSAQQFPDLHSELNLSSLELGDSALYFCASRRQGEETQYFGPGTRLLVL.

DNA of the CDR3: TGCAGTGCCTCCACCCGGAGACAGAGCAATCAGCCCCAGCATTTT. Amino acid sequence: CSASTRRQSNQPQHF. The chain has TRBV20-1 and TRBJ1-5; TRBD1 might be the D (5 bases). The CDR3 has 15 residues. V was shortened by 6 bases and J by 1 base, with 16 bases between the two germline ends. Germline assignment: CDR1 DFQATT and CDR2 SNEGSKA (reference sequence).

V is TRBV6-5 and J is TRBJ1-2, with TRBD1 matching 7 bases. The CDR3 sequence is 14 residues long. Germline lookup yields CDR1 MNHEY and CDR2 SVGAGI. Trimming took 6 bases from V and 8 from J; bases not matched to a gene: 12. CDR3: CASRPQTGITGYTF. CDR3 in DNA: TGTGCCAGCAGGCCCCAGACAGGGATTACGGGCTACACCTTC.

The rearrangement uses TRBV7-9 and TRBJ2-3; possibly TRBD1 for D (5 bases). Germline V gives CDR1 SEHNR, CDR2 FQNEAQ (reference sequence). Trimming removed 6 bases from V and 0 bases from J, with 10 bases in between. The CDR3 consists of 14 residues. CDR3: CASRQDTSTDTQYF. The CDR3 bases are TGTGCCAGCAGACAGGACACTAGCACAGATACGCAGTATTTT.

The gene calls are TRBV18 and TRBJ2-3; D ambiguous. The V end was cut by 3 bases, the J end by 4 bases, with 8 bases between. The CDR3 sequence is 13 residues long. Germline V gene lookup returns CDR1 KGHSH and CDR2 LQKENI. CDR3 region: CASSPDPSDTQYF. As DNA, the CDR3 is TGTGCCAGCTCACCCGATCCCTCAGATACGCAGTATTTT.

This chain uses TRBV4-2 with TRBJ1-4, with D perhaps TRBD1 (5 bases). Germline CDR1 LGHNA, CDR2 YNFKEQ. V was pared by 0 bases and J by 3 bases, with 11 bases between. This CDR3 comprises 16 residues. The CDR3 loop reads CASSQDGGIANEKLFF. The CDR3 DNA follows: TGTGCCAGCAGCCAAGATGGGGGGATAGCTAATGAAAAACTGTTTTTT.

In this sample, this clonotype turned up a few times. This chain links TRBV15 with TRBJ2-7; D is ambiguous. Trimming cost V 0 bases and J 0 bases, with 9 bases left between them. This CDR3 contains 15 residues. Germline V gene lookup returns CDR1 LNHNV and CDR2 YYDKDF (reference sequence). The chain's CDR3 is CATSRDLADSYEQYF. CDR3 nucleotide sequence: TGTGCCACCAGCAGAGATCTGGCAGACTCCTACGAGCAGTACTTC.

The chain carries TRBV29-1 and TRBJ1-2, with D unresolved. Per the germline V gene, CDR1 is SQVTM and CDR2 is ANQGSEA. Trimming cost V 3 bases and J 8 bases, with 7 bases left between them. The CDR3 has 10 residues. In nucleotides, the CDR3 is TGCAGCGTTGAGGGGAACGGCTACACCTTC. This codes for CSVEGNGYTF.

This rearrangement joins TRBV4-1 to TRBJ2-3, with 13 bases aligning to TRBD2. V was pared by 6 bases and J by 2 bases, with 2 bases of the junction left unmatched. Germline CDR1 reads MGHRA; CDR2 reads YSYEKL. This CDR3 region has 15 residues. The CDR3 sequence: CASRGTSGVTDTQYF. The DNA for the CDR3 is TGCGCCAGCAGGGGGACTAGCGGGGTCACAGATACGCAGTATTTT.

The chain employs TRBV30 and TRBJ2-4; a weak D match, TRBD2 (6 bases). The CDR3 sequence is 11 residues long. Germline assignment: CDR1 GTSNPN and CDR2 SVGIG (reference sequence). V was trimmed by 2 bases and J by 13 bases, leaving 12 bases between them. CDR3 sequence reads: CAWSNPREQYF. CDR3 coding DNA: TGTGCCTGGAGTAACCCCCGGGAGCAGTACTTC.

The chain employs TRBV6-1 and TRBJ2-7; 11 nucleotides agree with TRBD1. Germline loops: CDR1 MNHNS, CDR2 SASEGT. With V trimmed by 10 bases and J by 5 bases, 7 bases remained unmatched. The CDR3 runs 13 residues. The CDR3 is CATRDRGYDEQYF. CDR3 nucleotides: TGTGCCACCCGGGACAGGGGGTACGACGAGCAGTACTTC.

V gene TRBV4-1 combines with J gene TRBJ2-1; D is tentatively TRBD1 or TRBD2 (6 bases each). V lost 6 bases to trimming and J lost 8 bases, with 11 bases between them. Per germline, CDR1 MGHRA and CDR2 YSYEKL. The CDR3 covers 12 residues. The CDR3 bases are TGCGCCAGCAGATCAGGGGAGGATGAGCAGTTCTTC. Residues: CASRSGEDEQFF.

The V call is TRBV9, the J call TRBJ2-1; D gene uncertain. This CDR3 has 15 amino acids. V dropped 0 bases and J dropped 5 bases, with 12 bases sitting between them. CDR1 and CDR2 (germline): SGDLS, YYNGEE. This chain's CDR3 is CASSVGVNPNNEQFF. CDR3 sequence (DNA): TGTGCCAGCAGCGTAGGAGTCAATCCTAACAATGAGCAGTTCTTC.

The chain couples TRBV4-1 to TRBJ2-3; TRBD2 aligns across 9 bases. Germline values: CDR1 MGHRA, CDR2 YSYEKL. V gave up 5 bases and J gave up 3 bases; unmatched junction bases: 9. This CDR3 comprises 16 residues. CDR3 coding DNA: TGCGCCAGCAGCTTCGCGACTAGCGGCGAGACAGATACGCAGTATTTT. Translating it yields CASSFATSGETDTQYF.